Listed here are 21 T cell receptor beta chains from one sample, sequenced in a study of vaccination and CD4 T cells after COVID-19. Specified treatment: roughly 10-day PBMC culture with coronavirus spike peptide pools or control peptides (ViraFEST assay). The Oncomine TCR Beta short-read assay was applied to DNA of cultured CD4+ T cells. MiXCR, applied by TCRdb to the PCR reads, yields one record per CDR3 protein. Among some 20,000 distinct CDR3 sequences, 45% to 60% were seen once, and the ten largest hold over 7%. No antigen is known for these receptors. Material: CD4+ T cells from blood, cultured in vitro. The receptors here all came from a human donor who had recovered from COVID-19.

This chain connects TRBV5-1 to TRBJ2-1; 12 bases line up with TRBD2. J gave up 2 bases and V 5 bases, and 8 bases lay outside the gene matches. The CDR3 has 17 residues. The germline V gene encodes CDR1 SGHRS and CDR2 YFSETQ. The CDR3 bases are TGCGCCAGCAGATCCCTAGCGGGAGGGCGCCCCTACAATGAGCAGTTCTTC. Amino acids: CASRSLAGGRPYNEQFF.

The chain has TRBV27 and TRBJ2-1; D perhaps matches TRBD1 (6 bases). CDR3 length: 17 residues. V lost 0 bases and J lost 0, with 12 bases in between. Germline V lookup: CDR1 MNHEY, CDR2 SMNVEV (reference sequence). CDR3: CASSLSRGTSSYNEQFF. DNA of the CDR3: TGTGCCAGCAGTTTATCGAGGGGGACCAGCTCCTACAATGAGCAGTTCTTC.

This chain connects TRBV19 to TRBJ2-3, with 8 positions matching TRBD2. V lost 4 bases, J lost 2 bases, and 5 bases stayed unmatched. This CDR3 has 15 amino acids. The germline V gene encodes CDR1 LNHDA and CDR2 SQIVND (reference sequence). CDR3 amino acids: CASSTPGGNTDTQYF. For the CDR3, the DNA is TGTGCCAGTAGTACACCGGGAGGGAACACAGATACGCAGTATTTT. The full variable domain, its missing parts supplied by reference TRBV19 and TRBJ2-3, is DGGITQSPKYLFRKEGQNVTLSCEQNLNHDAMYWYRQDPGQGLRLIYYSQIVNDFQKGDIAEGYSVSREKKESFPLTVTSAQKNPTAFYLCASSTPGGNTDTQYFGPGTRLTVL.

The rearrangement joins TRBV7-6 to TRBJ2-3, with TRBD2 identical over 8 bases. This CDR3 has 16 amino acids. CDR1 is SGHVS and CDR2 is FNYEAQ in the germline V gene. The junction had 7 bases not matched to a gene; V was cut back by 1 base and J by 4 bases. The CDR3 DNA reads TGTGCCAGCAGCTTAGACCTGCGGGGGGCGGCAGATACGCAGTATTTT. Its protein is CASSLDLRGAADTQYF. Complete variable domain (other parts from reference TRBV7-6 and TRBJ2-3): GAGVSQSPRYKVTKRGQDVALRCDPISGHVSLYWYRQALGQGPEFLTYFNYEAQQDKSGLPNDRFSAERPEGSISTLTIQRTEQRDSAMYRCASSLDLRGAADTQYFGPGTRLTVL.

This clonotype was recorded a few times. This chain's CDR3 is CASSPRLLTNYGYTF. In DNA, the CDR3 is TGTGCCAGCAGCCCCCGTCTTCTTACTAACTATGGCTACACCTTC. The J gene is TRBJ1-2, the V gene TRBV7-2; the D is unclear. V lost 5 bases and J lost 0, with 13 bases in between. Per germline, CDR1 SGHTA and CDR2 FQGNSA. The length of the CDR3 is 15 residues.

The CDR3 region has the DNA TGTGCCAGCAGTGAACAGGGGAGACTAAAAAATCAGCCCCAGCATTTT. Its protein product is CASSEQGRLKNQPQHF. The chain combines TRBV6-1 with TRBJ1-5; D perhaps matches TRBD1 (6 bases). Germline CDR1 is MNHNS and CDR2 is SASEGT. The germline V and J ends were trimmed by 2 bases and 4 bases, with 15 bases remaining between them. The CDR3 extends over 16 amino acids.

This sequence joins TRBV7-2 and TRBJ2-3, with TRBD2 identical over 12 bases. CDR1 and CDR2 (germline): SGHTA, FQGNSA. This CDR3 region has 17 residues. The ends lost 7 bases at V and 5 bases at J; junction bases unmatched: 13. CDR3 sequence: CASTWRASGGAGDTQYF. The CDR3 bases are TGTGCCAGCACCTGGCGGGCTAGCGGGGGGGCTGGAGATACGCAGTATTTT.

The chain joins TRBV6-1 to TRBJ2-7; D may be TRBD2 (5 bases). Germline V gene lookup returns CDR1 MNHNS and CDR2 SASEGT. Trimming took 7 bases from V and 0 from J, leaving 13 bases between them. This CDR3 is built from 14 residues. Here the CDR3 reads CASMRSGNSYEQYF. CDR3 nucleotides: TGTGCCAGCATGAGAAGCGGTAACTCCTACGAGCAGTACTTC.

The J gene is TRBJ1-2, the V gene TRBV9; the D gene is possibly TRBD1 (6 bases). From germline, CDR1 is SGDLS and CDR2 YYNGEE. Trimming left V 4 bases short and J 8 bases short, with 24 bases between. The CDR3 has 16 amino acids. CDR3 sequence (DNA): TGTGCCAGCAGCCCAAGTAGTCCCCTCGCAGGGGAGGGCTACACCTTC. Its translation is CASSPSSPLAGEGYTF.

This clonotype was observed a handful of times. The chain couples TRBV6-2 or TRBV6-3 to TRBJ1-2; 9 nucleotides line up with TRBD1. V lost 4 bases, J lost 4 bases, and 7 bases stayed unmatched. The germline gives CDR1 MNHEY, CDR2 SVGEGT. This CDR3 is 15 amino acids long. CDR3 DNA sequence: TGTGCCAGCAGTTCCTACCTGACAGGGGGCTATGGCTACACCTTC. Protein sequence: CASSSYLTGGYGYTF.

The J gene is TRBJ2-5, the V gene TRBV28, with 12 bases matching TRBD2. The trim removed 6 bases at V and 1 base at J, leaving 3 bases unmatched. This CDR3 has 15 residues. Germline CDR1 and CDR2: MDHEN and SYDVKM. The CDR3 bases are TGTGCCAGCAGAGGACTAGCGGGGACCCAAGAGACCCAGTACTTC. It yields the protein CASRGLAGTQETQYF.

The gene calls are TRBV11-1 and TRBJ1-1, with a possible D match to TRBD1 (6 bases). Germline V gene lookup returns CDR1 SGHAT and CDR2 FQDESV (reference sequence). The germline V and J ends were trimmed by 3 bases and 10 bases, with 18 bases remaining between them. The CDR3 covers 14 residues. CDR3 loop: CASSLAALPGAAFF. DNA of the CDR3: TGTGCCAGCAGCTTGGCTGCTCTTCCGGGGGCAGCTTTCTTT.

This clonotype was counted only a few times. The rearrangement links TRBV15 to TRBJ1-4; tentative D call: TRBD1 (6 bases). Trimming took off 0 bases at V and 5 bases at J, with 10 bases between the two ends. Germline assignment: CDR1 LNHNV and CDR2 YYDKDF (reference sequence). The length of the CDR3 is 15 residues. In DNA, the CDR3 is TGTGCCACCAGCAGAGACAGTCAGGGGAATGAAAAACTGTTTTTT. Encoded protein: CATSRDSQGNEKLFF.

The rearrangement links TRBV6-2 or TRBV6-3 to TRBJ2-7, with 8 nucleotides matching TRBD2. With V trimmed by 7 bases and J by 0 bases, 5 bases remained unmatched. This CDR3 spans 14 amino acids. Germline assignment: CDR1 MNHEY and CDR2 SVGEGT. CDR3 bases: TGTGCCAGCATGGTAGCGGGGCACTCCTACGAGCAGTACTTC. Its translation: CASMVAGHSYEQYF.

This clonotype was detected only a few times. V usage is TRBV30 and J usage is TRBJ2-5; no clear D gene. Germline V gives CDR1 GTSNPN, CDR2 SVGIG (reference sequence). The CDR3 spans 11 residues. The V and J ends lost 0 bases and 3 bases respectively, with 2 bases between them. The CDR3 region has the DNA TGTGCCTGGAGTGTAGAAGAGACCCAGTACTTC. Protein product: CAWSVEETQYF.

CDR3 amino acids: CASRKSRNSPLHF. CDR3 DNA sequence: TGTGCCAGCAGGAAGTCCCGGAATTCACCCCTCCACTTT. This chain connects TRBV2 to TRBJ1-6, with D hard to call. The CDR3 is 13 residues long. Germline-derived CDR1 and CDR2 are SNHLY and FYNNEI. V was trimmed by 6 bases and J by 7 bases, leaving 10 bases between them. Drawing the rest from reference TRBV2 and TRBJ1-6, the complete variable domain is EPEVTQTPSHQVTQMGQEVILRCVPISNHLYFYWYRQILGQKVEFLVSFYNNEISEKSEIFDDQFSVERPDGSNFTLKIRSTKLEDSAMYFCASRKSRNSPLHFGNGTRLTVT.

The CDR3 region is CASSLGVYGYTF. For the CDR3, the DNA is TGTGCCAGCAGCTTAGGGGTGTATGGCTACACCTTC. The chain uses TRBV7-9 and TRBJ1-2; D call uncertain. The CDR3 sequence is 12 residues long. The V end was cut by 1 base, the J end by 5 bases, with 5 bases between. The germline V gene has CDR1 SEHNR and CDR2 FQNEAQ (reference sequence).

The V gene is TRBV20-1, the J gene TRBJ1-3, with D tentatively TRBD1 (5 bases). This CDR3 has 15 amino acids. Looked up from germline, CDR1 is DFQATT and CDR2 is SNEGSKA (reference sequence). Between the trimmed V and J ends, which lost 6 bases and 0 bases, there was a span of 15 bases. The CDR3 DNA sequence: TGCAGTGCCGCTCGAGACAGCTACTCTGGAAACACCATATATTTT. Translated: CSAARDSYSGNTIYF.

This clonotype showed up just a few times. This chain connects TRBV6-1 to TRBJ2-3; weak D call: TRBD1 (6 bases). CDR3 length: 15 amino acids. Trimming stripped 5 bases from V and 3 bases from J, with 15 bases between. CDR1 and CDR2 from the germline V gene are MNHNS and SASEGT. CDR3 sequence (DNA): TGTGCCAGCAGTCTACGGACAGCCCAGACAGATACGCAGTATTTT. Its translation is CASSLRTAQTDTQYF.

This clonotype was detected once. The genes are TRBV7-9 and TRBJ1-4, with 7 bases that match TRBD1. This CDR3 is 15 amino acids long. Germline V lookup: CDR1 SEHNR, CDR2 FQNEAQ (reference sequence). Trimming took 1 base from V and 7 from J; bases not matched to a gene: 6. CDR3 protein: CASSLGRQGGEKLFF. CDR3 in DNA: TGTGCCAGCAGCTTAGGTAGACAGGGAGGTGAAAAACTGTTTTTT. Full variable domain (missing parts from reference TRBV7-9 and TRBJ1-4): DTGVSQNPRHKITKRGQNVTFRCDPISEHNRLYWYRQTLGQGPEFLTYFQNEAQLEKSRLLSDRFSAERPKGSFSTLEIQRTEQGDSAMYLCASSLGRQGGEKLFFGSGTQLSVL.

V and J are TRBV27 and TRBJ2-5; maybe TRBD1 (5 bases). The CDR3 totals 15 residues. Germline V gene data show CDR1 as MNHEY and CDR2 as SMNVEV (reference sequence). Deletions cut 8 bases from V and 1 base from J, with 17 bases between. This CDR3 is CASRVQGRVQETQYF. The CDR3 region has the DNA TGTGCCAGCCGAGTCCAGGGAAGGGTCCAAGAGACCCAGTACTTC.